The clone carrying this T cell receptor beta chain came up a few times. Its specificity is not known. The sample is drawn from a study of T cell repertoires in cytomegalovirus infection. Whole-study context: It was recently identified HLA-C-restricted and well-studied HLA-B-restricted CMV epitopes that the study used. Study results and caveats: Clonotypes of TCR beta that were HLA-C-restricted and CMV-specific dominated the ex vivo response.

TCRdb itself ran the reads through MiXCR, one entry per CDR3 protein. Among 70,000 to 95,000 distinct CDR3 sequences listed, approximately 32% were seen once. Germline loops: CDR1 SGHKS, CDR2 YYEKEE (reference sequence). V lost 4 bases and J 3 bases, leaving 15 bases between the germline ends. The CDR3 sequence is 15 residues long. The chain is built from TRBV5-5 and TRBJ2-3, with D possibly being TRBD1 or TRBD2 (5 bases each). The source was CD8+ T cells from cultured PBMCs, collected from culture after CMV antigen stimulation. The sequence was obtained from a human donor in good health (CMV status not recorded). Some clones in this sample may be carry-over from other donors' samples. CDR3 DNA: TGTGCCAGCAGCGGGGAGACAGCTATAACAGATACGCAGTATTTT. Translation: CASSGETAITDTQYF. Together with reference TRBV5-5 and TRBJ2-3, the CDR3 gives the full variable domain: DAGVTQSPTHLIKTRGQQVTLRCSPISGHKSVSWYQQVLGQGPQFIFQYYEKEERGRGNFPDRFSARQFPNYSSELNVNALLLGDSALYLCASSGETAITDTQYFGPGTRLTVL.